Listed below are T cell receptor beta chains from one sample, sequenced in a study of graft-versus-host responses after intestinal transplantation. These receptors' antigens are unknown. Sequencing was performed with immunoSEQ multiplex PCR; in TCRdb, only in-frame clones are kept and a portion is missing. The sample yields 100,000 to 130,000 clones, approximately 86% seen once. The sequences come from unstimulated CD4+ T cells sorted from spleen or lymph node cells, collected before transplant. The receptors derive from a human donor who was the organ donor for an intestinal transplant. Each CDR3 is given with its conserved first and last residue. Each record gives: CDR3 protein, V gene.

CAGGWGSAYEQYF,TRBV2
CASSQRQGTQPQHF,TRBV4-1
CASSRPGSATLNNEQFF,TRBV7-2
CAIRRTSGSLDEQFF,TRBV10-3
CASSEVDRNGYTF,TRBV6-1
CASSSGIFNEQFF,TRBV6-1
CASGLVLSNSPLHF,TRBV12-5
CASSPVSRYNEQFF,TRBV5-1
CASSSQTGNSPLHF,TRBV9
CASSSTSGGYWTDTQYF,TRBV5-1
CASSLDREDTQYF,TRBV5-4
CASSRGLNTEAFF,TRBV9
CASSGQYEQYF,TRBV2
CASTLRPGQPYNEQFF,TRBV5-5
CASSVIDSLGYFDTEAFF,TRBV19
CASSFSGNIQYF,TRBV28
CASSQENILRDTAWF,TRBV4-1
CSVGAGVSTDTQYF,TRBV29-1
CASNRLAGNRGEQFF,TRBV2
CASSLTAAMNTEAFF,TRBV5-1